This T cell receptor (beta chain) was obtained from a study of molecular identifiers for immune sequencing clone quantification. Study observations and caveats: Amid around 980,000 naive cells, spiked Jurkat TCR RNA from one cell was reportedly still detectable. The sizes of highly expanded clones could be underestimated when identical TCR molecules share a barcode.

The CDR3 covers 17 residues. From germline, CDR1 is SGHDT and CDR2 YYEEEE. The V gene lost 4 bases and the J gene lost 0 bases, with 14 bases spanning the gap. This clonotype was counted at least ten times. The antigen remains unidentified. Libraries of naive CD8 cells were prepared from approximately 20,000 to 1,000,000 sorted cells using 10%, 30% or 50% RNA. TCRdb re-called the PCR reads with MiXCR, one entry per CDR3 protein. The table has about 630,000 distinct CDR3 sequences, around 25% seen once; the top ten hold around 0.78%. This sequence was found in a human donor in good health. Some libraries in this study had Jurkat cell RNA spiked in. The gene calls are TRBV5-6 and TRBJ1-6; D remains unclear. Material: naive CD8+ T cells from blood, with Jurkat cell RNA spiked in. Subset of the sample: FACS-sorted CD8+CD4-CCR7+CD45RA+ naive T cells. The CDR3 DNA follows: TGTGCCAGCAGCCGAGACCGGACGAGCTCCTATAATTCACCCCTCCACTTT. Its protein is CASSRDRTSSYNSPLHF.